The clone carrying this TCR beta chain was seen at least ten times. The source of the sample is a study of metastatic and nonmetastatic thyroid tumors. No treatment had been given to any patient before thyroid surgery. J gave up 5 bases and V 6 bases, and 12 bases lay outside the gene matches. The V gene's germline CDR1 is LNHDA and CDR2 SQIVND (reference sequence). The CDR3 is 15 amino acids. TCRdb re-clonotyped the PCR reads through MiXCR. The sample records about 49,000 clones, approximately 20% being singletons. The J gene is TRBJ1-1, the V gene TRBV19; TRBD1 agrees at 7 bases. The receptor was derived from a female donor with papillary thyroid cancer or a benign thyroid nodule (not recorded which). Some clones in this sample may be carry-over from other donors' samples. Material for sequencing was blood. CDR3 protein: CASRTGKSGRTEAFF. Written as DNA, the CDR3 is TGTGCCAGTAGGACAGGGAAGAGTGGTAGGACTGAAGCTTTCTTT. Variable domain in full (rest from reference TRBV19 and TRBJ1-1): DGGITQSPKYLFRKEGQNVTLSCEQNLNHDAMYWYRQDPGQGLRLIYYSQIVNDFQKGDIAEGYSVSREKKESFPLTVTSAQKNPTAFYLCASRTGKSGRTEAFFGQGTRLTVV.